What follows are 4 T cell receptor beta chains derived from one specimen sequenced in a study of cytomegalovirus exposure and HLA in healthy donors. PCR amplification relied on 60 Vbeta primers (plus 13 Jbeta primers). Generated by immunoSEQ multiplex PCR, the TCRdb table keeps only in-frame clones and is missing some. This sample carries roughly 180,000 clones, approximately 80% of them seen once, and the ten largest clones take around 2%. The sample taken for sequencing was PBMCs. All receptors derive from a woman between 18 and 29 years old in good health and CMV-seropositive.

The chain joins TRBV7-2 to TRBJ2-4; a possible D gene is TRBD1 (6 bases). This CDR3 spans 13 amino acids. V was cut by 4 bases and J by 9 bases, with 13 bases left in between. Looked up from germline, CDR1 is SGHTA and CDR2 is FQGNSA. CDR3 DNA: TGTGCCAGCAGCTATGGACAAGGGGGCATTCAGTACTTC. Its translation is CASSYGQGGIQYF.

V usage is TRBV15 and J usage is TRBJ1-5; D not resolved. The germline V and J ends were trimmed by 4 bases and 3 bases, with 7 bases remaining between them. The CDR3 totals 13 residues. Per germline, CDR1 LNHNV and CDR2 YYDKDF (reference sequence). CDR3 residues: CATSITVNQPQHF. CDR3 bases: TGTGCCACCAGCATAACAGTCAATCAGCCCCAGCATTTT.

The chain employs TRBV18 and TRBJ1-2, with 10 positions matching TRBD1. V gave up 1 base and J gave up 6 bases; unmatched junction bases: 8. CDR1 is KGHSH and CDR2 is LQKENI in the germline V gene. The CDR3 loop spans 16 amino acids. CDR3 protein: CASSPRPSTGGDGYTF. CDR3 DNA sequence: TGTGCCAGCTCACCACGGCCCTCGACAGGGGGCGATGGCTACACCTTC.

The chain couples TRBV7-9 to TRBJ2-2; TRBD1 is a possible D gene (6 bases). This CDR3 has 15 residues. The germline V gene encodes CDR1 SEHNR and CDR2 FQNEAQ (reference sequence). V was pared by 7 bases and J by 0 bases, with 12 bases between. DNA for the CDR3: TGTGCCAGCACAAGGGACACCACGAACACCGGGGAGCTGTTTTTT. Its translation: CASTRDTTNTGELFF. The full variable domain, rest sourced from reference TRBV7-9 and TRBJ2-2, is DTGVSQNPRHKITKRGQNVTFRCDPISEHNRLYWYRQTLGQGPEFLTYFQNEAQLEKSRLLSDRFSAERPKGSFSTLEIQRTEQGDSAMYLCASTRDTTNTGELFFGEGSRLTVL.